The 29 T cell receptor beta chains presented below share a single source sample, sequenced in a study of shared clonotypes between healthy human individuals (dated by TCRdb to 2020 to 2022). Libraries were built with the immunoSEQ multiplex PCR assay. Held by TCRdb, this immuneACCESS table contains in-frame sequences only and omits some clones. Under half of the omission traces to an unresolved V gene where checked; the cause of the rest is unknown. The sample table contains approximately 710,000 clones; only one count was recorded for less than 95% of them. Clones ranked in the top ten supply 34% of the sample. The sequenced material came from memory CD8+ T cells from PBMCs. Interpreted using the paper, the cell subset or site label stands for: CD45RO+ cells pooled with CCR7-negative TemRA cells. The receptors come from a man between 18 and 35 years old in good health. Some clones in this sample may be carry-over from other donors' samples.

The rearrangement links TRBV28 to TRBJ2-7; 8 bases align to TRBD2. The CDR3 is 15 residues long. Germline V gives CDR1 MDHEN, CDR2 SYDVKM. V dropped 3 bases and J dropped 3; count of bases not matched to a gene: 7. CDR3: CASSFDREGFYEQYF. CDR3 bases: TGTGCCAGCAGTTTTGACCGGGAGGGGTTCTACGAGCAGTACTTC.

The chain is built from TRBV11-2 and TRBJ2-5, with 7 nucleotides matching TRBD1. The CDR3 contains 17 residues. CDR1 and CDR2 from the germline V gene are SGHAT and FQNNGV. V lost 4 bases and J lost 2; bases outside the gene matches: 13. CDR3 DNA sequence: TGTGCCAGCAGCTCCGCCCAACAGGGGCTGAGGCAAGAGACCCAGTACTTC. As protein: CASSSAQQGLRQETQYF.

The chain carries TRBV9 and TRBJ2-7; no definite D call. Germline V gene data show CDR1 as SGDLS and CDR2 as YYNGEE. The CDR3 is 14 residues long. V lost 1 base and J lost 7, with 15 bases in between. The chain's CDR3 is CASSVNLKMREQYF. In DNA form, the CDR3 reads TGTGCCAGCAGCGTAAATCTAAAAATGAGGGAGCAGTACTTC. The complete variable domain, with remaining parts taken from reference TRBV9 and TRBJ2-7, reads DSGVTQTPKHLITATGQRVTLRCSPRSGDLSVYWYQQSLDQGLQFLIQYYNGEERAKGNILERFSAQQFPDLHSELNLSSLELGDSALYFCASSVNLKMREQYFGPGTRLTVT.

The chain links TRBV30 to TRBJ2-7; D remains ambiguous. CDR1 GTSNPN and CDR2 SVGIG come from the germline V gene (reference sequence). V dropped 0 bases and J dropped 3 bases, with 9 bases sitting between them. The CDR3 extends over 13 amino acids. Here the CDR3 reads CAWSVPKGYEQYF. Here the CDR3 DNA reads TGTGCCTGGAGTGTTCCTAAGGGCTACGAGCAGTACTTC.

This clone was counted ten times or more. The V call is TRBV9, the J call TRBJ1-1; D is uncertain. The CDR3 runs to 13 residues. Germline loops: CDR1 SGDLS, CDR2 YYNGEE. The V end lost 0 bases, the J end lost 6 bases, and 9 bases lay between the germline ends. This CDR3 reads CASSVVWGSEAFF. The CDR3 region has the DNA TGTGCCAGCAGCGTAGTGTGGGGATCTGAAGCTTTCTTT.

V is TRBV27 and J is TRBJ2-7; TRBD2 matches 7 bases. This CDR3 has 12 residues. Per germline, CDR1 MNHEY and CDR2 SMNVEV (reference sequence). V trimming: 8 bases; J trimming: 3 bases; junction bases outside the gene matches: 4. CDR3 in DNA: TGTGCCAGCCTGCGGGAGCGCTACGAGCAGTACTTC. Translating it yields CASLRERYEQYF.

The J gene is TRBJ2-1, the V gene TRBV18, with no clear D. Between the trimmed V and J ends, which lost 3 bases and 5 bases, there was a span of 17 bases. Germline lookup yields CDR1 KGHSH and CDR2 LQKENI. The CDR3 length is 16 residues. The CDR3 here is CASSPVPGSVHNEQFF. CDR3 bases: TGTGCCAGCTCACCGGTCCCCGGGTCTGTGCACAATGAGCAGTTCTTC.

This clone was detected only once. The chain employs TRBV9 and TRBJ2-7; TRBD2 might be the D (6 bases). This CDR3 region has 15 residues. V was shortened by 0 bases and J by 4 bases, with 14 bases between the two germline ends. In germline, CDR1 is SGDLS, CDR2 YYNGEE. The CDR3 here is CASSVGWTNEYEQYF. The CDR3 DNA follows: TGTGCCAGCAGCGTAGGATGGACTAACGAGTACGAGCAGTACTTC. The full variable domain, its missing parts supplied by reference TRBV9 and TRBJ2-7, is DSGVTQTPKHLITATGQRVTLRCSPRSGDLSVYWYQQSLDQGLQFLIQYYNGEERAKGNILERFSAQQFPDLHSELNLSSLELGDSALYFCASSVGWTNEYEQYFGPGTRLTVT.

This chain connects TRBV19 to TRBJ2-7; weak D call: TRBD1 (6 bases). Germline loops: CDR1 LNHDA, CDR2 SQIVND (reference sequence). The CDR3 loop spans 15 amino acids. Between the trimmed V and J ends, which lost 3 bases and 3 bases, there was a span of 15 bases. CDR3 nucleotides: TGTGCCAGTAGTATCGCGGCAGGGGTGGGCTACGAGCAGTACTTC. Translating it yields CASSIAAGVGYEQYF.

The chain uses TRBV5-5 and TRBJ2-7; tentative D call: TRBD2 (5 bases). The V and J ends lost 4 bases and 3 bases respectively, with 17 bases between them. CDR3 length: 15 residues. From germline, CDR1 is SGHKS and CDR2 YYEKEE (reference sequence). CDR3 loop: CASSTQLSGYYEQYF. The CDR3 DNA reads TGTGCCAGCAGCACCCAGTTAAGCGGCTACTACGAGCAGTACTTC.

The V call is TRBV7-8, the J call TRBJ2-7, with TRBD1 matching 10 bases. CDR3 length: 15 residues. Germline-derived CDR1 and CDR2 are SGHVS and FQNEAQ. V lost 4 bases to trimming and J lost 6 bases; unmatched junction nucleotides: 9. The DNA of the CDR3 is TGTGCCAGCAGCTCTATGGACAGGGGGACGGTCGAGCAGTACTTC. Translating gives CASSSMDRGTVEQYF.

This chain links TRBV6-1 with TRBJ1-5; possible D gene TRBD1, 5 bases. V was clipped by 2 bases and J by 5 bases, with 13 bases between them. The CDR3 covers 15 residues. Looked up from germline, CDR1 is MNHNS and CDR2 is SASEGT. The CDR3 loop is CASSEFNWGDQPQHF. The CDR3 nucleotides are TGTGCCAGCAGTGAATTCAATTGGGGGGATCAGCCCCAGCATTTT.

The V and J genes are TRBV12-5 and TRBJ2-7; D gene uncertain. With 2 bases removed from V and 3 bases from J, the gap between germline ends came to 11 bases. This CDR3 has 14 amino acids. Germline V gives CDR1 LGHNT, CDR2 FRNRAP. CDR3 coding DNA: TGTGCTAGTGGTTTGCGCCAGGCTATCTACGAGCAGTACTTC. Translating it yields CASGLRQAIYEQYF. Full variable domain (outside the CDR3, taken from reference TRBV12-5 and TRBJ2-7): DARVTQTPRHKVTEMGQEVTMRCQPILGHNTVFWYRQTMMQGLELLAYFRNRAPLDDSGMPKDRFSAEMPDATLATLKIQPSEPRDSAVYFCASGLRQAIYEQYFGPGTRLTVT.

The genes are TRBV28 and TRBJ1-1, with 8 positions matching TRBD1. The germline V gene has CDR1 MDHEN and CDR2 SYDVKM. The CDR3 spans 14 residues. J lost 4 bases, V lost 3 bases, and 4 bases had no gene match. CDR3 amino acids: CASSFFQGATEAFF. CDR3 bases: TGTGCCAGCAGTTTTTTCCAGGGGGCCACTGAAGCTTTCTTT. Filled out from reference TRBV28 and TRBJ1-1, the complete variable domain reads DVKVTQSSRYLVKRTGEKVFLECVQDMDHENMFWYRQDPGLGLRLIYFSYDVKMKEKGDIPEGYSVSREKKERFSLILESASTNQTSMYLCASSFFQGATEAFFGQGTRLTVV.

Comment on this clone: The same CDR3 also results from other DNA sequences found in this sample. The chain links TRBV4-1 to TRBJ2-1; D is ambiguous. Germline CDR1 MGHRA, CDR2 YSYEKL. This CDR3 has 15 residues. V shed 0 bases and J shed 4 bases, with 10 bases lying between them. The CDR3 bases are TGCGCCAGCAGCCAAGATCCGGGCACGTACAATGAGCAGTTCTTC. This encodes CASSQDPGTYNEQFF.

V usage is TRBV6-5 and J usage is TRBJ1-5; 7 nucleotides agree with TRBD1. Trimming cost V 5 bases and J 4 bases; bases outside gene matches: 5. The CDR3 loop spans 14 amino acids. Germline CDR1 is MNHEY and CDR2 is SVGAGI. Here the CDR3 DNA reads TGTGCCAGCAGTACGGGACAGCTAAATCAGCCCCAGCATTTT. Its protein is CASSTGQLNQPQHF.

The chain combines TRBV27 with TRBJ2-2; D unresolved. The germline V gene encodes CDR1 MNHEY and CDR2 SMNVEV (reference sequence). CDR3 length equals 15 residues. Trimming left V 0 bases short and J 2 bases short, with 7 bases between. CDR3 sequence reads: CASSLSPTNTGELFF. Here the CDR3 DNA reads TGTGCCAGCAGTTTATCACCTACTAACACCGGGGAGCTGTTTTTT.

V and J are TRBV15 and TRBJ2-1; 10 bases match TRBD2. CDR3 length: 16 amino acids. CDR1 is LNHNV, CDR2 YYDKDF, per germline (reference sequence). Trimming at V came to 9 bases and at J to 3 bases, leaving 11 bases not matched to a gene. DNA of the CDR3: TGTGCCACAGGAGGGGGCCCTAGCGGGAGCTACAATGAGCAGTTCTTC. Its protein product is CATGGGPSGSYNEQFF.

The CDR3 DNA reads as TGTGCCAGCAGCGCTCCCAGCGGGCCGGTAGTTGAGCAGTACTTC. Translating it yields CASSAPSGPVVEQYF. The chain is built from TRBV7-8 and TRBJ2-5; weak D call: TRBD2 (6 bases). CDR1 and CDR2 from the germline V gene are SGHVS and FQNEAQ. The CDR3 sequence is 15 residues long. Trimming removed 5 bases from V and 11 bases from J, with 24 bases in between.

The chain employs TRBV7-9 and TRBJ2-7; D may be TRBD2 (6 bases). Germline-derived CDR1 and CDR2 are SEHNR and FQNEAQ (reference sequence). The V and J ends lost 4 bases and 4 bases respectively, with 14 bases between them. The CDR3 is 14 residues long. The CDR3 loop is CASSSRGGVYEQYF. CDR3 sequence (DNA): TGTGCCAGCAGCTCCCGCGGCGGGGTTTACGAGCAGTACTTC. The whole variable domain, filled in from reference TRBV7-9 and TRBJ2-7, reads DTGVSQNPRHKITKRGQNVTFRCDPISEHNRLYWYRQTLGQGPEFLTYFQNEAQLEKSRLLSDRFSAERPKGSFSTLEIQRTEQGDSAMYLCASSSRGGVYEQYFGPGTRLTVT.

The V gene is TRBV9, the J gene TRBJ1-1, with 9 bases lining up with TRBD1. Germline V CDR1 and CDR2: SGDLS, YYNGEE. This CDR3 has 18 amino acids. Trimming cost V 1 base and J 1 base; bases outside gene matches: 11. The CDR3: CASSVSRDRAEWNTEAFF. CDR3 DNA sequence: TGTGCCAGCAGCGTATCCCGGGACAGGGCTGAATGGAACACTGAAGCTTTCTTT.

The chain employs TRBV25-1 and TRBJ2-5, with D maybe TRBD1 (5 bases). Germline CDR1 MGHDK, CDR2 SYGVNS. The V end lost 3 bases, the J end lost 2 bases, and 13 bases lay between the germline ends. The CDR3 extends over 15 amino acids. Here the CDR3 reads CASSDRTGPQETQYF. The CDR3 coding sequence is TGTGCCAGCAGTGATCGAACAGGACCTCAAGAGACCCAGTACTTC. The whole variable domain, remainder taken from reference TRBV25-1 and TRBJ2-5, is EADIYQTPRYLVIGTGKKITLECSQTMGHDKMYWYQQDPGMELHLIHYSYGVNSTEKGDLSSESTVSRIRTEHFPLTLESARPSHTSQYLCASSDRTGPQETQYFGPGTRLLVL.

This clone showed up just once. The genes are TRBV2 and TRBJ2-1; 10 bases are a match to TRBD1. The ends lost 5 bases at V and 3 bases at J; junction bases unmatched: 13. The germline V gene encodes CDR1 SNHLY and CDR2 FYNNEI. The CDR3 has 18 amino acids. The CDR3 region is CASSPGGQGTKSYNEQFF. The CDR3 region has the DNA TGTGCCAGCAGTCCAGGGGGACAGGGGACAAAAAGCTACAATGAGCAGTTCTTC. The whole variable domain, filled in from reference TRBV2 and TRBJ2-1, reads EPEVTQTPSHQVTQMGQEVILRCVPISNHLYFYWYRQILGQKVEFLVSFYNNEISEKSEIFDDQFSVERPDGSNFTLKIRSTKLEDSAMYFCASSPGGQGTKSYNEQFFGPGTRLTVL.

The chain couples TRBV5-1 to TRBJ1-1; D uncertain. CDR1 is SGHRS, CDR2 YFSETQ, per germline. This CDR3 spans 15 amino acids. Trimming left V 4 bases short and J 1 base short, with 14 bases between. The CDR3 nucleotides read TGCGCCAGCAGCCCCCTCGGGAGAGGGAACACTGAAGCTTTCTTT. This translates into CASSPLGRGNTEAFF.

The CDR3 sequence is CASSYSGSWIRYIQYF. The CDR3 DNA reads as TGTGCCAGCAGTTATAGCGGGAGTTGGATTAGGTACATTCAGTACTTC. This chain uses TRBV27 with TRBJ2-4; 9 bases are a match to TRBD2. The ends lost 4 bases at V and 8 bases at J; junction bases unmatched: 12. This CDR3 has 16 residues. Germline loops: CDR1 MNHEY, CDR2 SMNVEV (reference sequence).

V gene TRBV7-9 combines with J gene TRBJ2-7; the match to TRBD1 covers 10 bases. V was clipped by 4 bases and J by 3 bases; unmatched bases: 6. Germline CDR1 is SEHNR and CDR2 is FQNEAQ (reference sequence). This CDR3 comprises 15 residues. DNA for the CDR3: TGTGCCAGCAGCTCGCGGGACAGGGGTGGCTACGAGCAGTACTTC. It encodes CASSSRDRGGYEQYF.

V is TRBV6-1 and J is TRBJ1-2; D possibly corresponds to TRBD1 (5 bases). V was cut by 8 bases and J by 3 bases, with 16 bases left in between. The CDR3 covers 14 residues. Germline V CDR1 and CDR2: MNHNS, SASEGT. The CDR3 region has the DNA TGTGCCAGCGGCCGACAGACTCTCTACTATGGCTACACCTTC. Its protein product is CASGRQTLYYGYTF.

V usage is TRBV6-5 and J usage is TRBJ1-1; TRBD1 is a possible D gene (6 bases). The germline V gene has CDR1 MNHEY and CDR2 SVGAGI. The V end lost 1 base, the J end lost 7 bases, and 16 bases lay between the germline ends. The CDR3 extends over 15 amino acids. The CDR3 DNA follows: TGTGCCAGCAGTTACTGGGGGGGCGCAGAGGATGAAGCTTTCTTT. This translates into CASSYWGGAEDEAFF.

The genes are TRBV5-4 and TRBJ2-7; TRBD2 aligns across 9 bases. Germline CDR1 is SGHNT and CDR2 is YYREEE (reference sequence). V lost 1 base to trimming and J lost 4 bases; unmatched junction nucleotides: 12. CDR3 length: 17 amino acids. The CDR3 loop reads CASSLLAGGPVGYEQYF. CDR3 coding DNA: TGTGCCAGCAGCTTGCTGGCGGGAGGGCCTGTCGGGTACGAGCAGTACTTC.